A single TCR beta chain is shown here with its context. Primers: 60 Vbeta forward and 13 Jbeta reverse. Produced via immunoSEQ multiplex PCR; TCRdb's table is partial and in-frame only. This table lists 150,000 to 200,000 clones. The sample originates from a study of cytomegalovirus exposure and HLA in healthy donors. From germline, CDR1 is SQVTM and CDR2 ANQGSEA. CDR3 length: 13 amino acids. The V and J ends lost 4 bases and 1 base respectively, with 10 bases between them. The sequenced sample was PBMCs. This chain links TRBV29-1 with TRBJ2-5, with no clear D. The receptor comes from a woman aged 18-30 years in good health and CMV-seropositive. CDR3 amino acids: CSVGSRLQETQYF. The DNA for the CDR3 is TGCAGCGTTGGGTCCAGACTCCAAGAGACCCAGTACTTC.